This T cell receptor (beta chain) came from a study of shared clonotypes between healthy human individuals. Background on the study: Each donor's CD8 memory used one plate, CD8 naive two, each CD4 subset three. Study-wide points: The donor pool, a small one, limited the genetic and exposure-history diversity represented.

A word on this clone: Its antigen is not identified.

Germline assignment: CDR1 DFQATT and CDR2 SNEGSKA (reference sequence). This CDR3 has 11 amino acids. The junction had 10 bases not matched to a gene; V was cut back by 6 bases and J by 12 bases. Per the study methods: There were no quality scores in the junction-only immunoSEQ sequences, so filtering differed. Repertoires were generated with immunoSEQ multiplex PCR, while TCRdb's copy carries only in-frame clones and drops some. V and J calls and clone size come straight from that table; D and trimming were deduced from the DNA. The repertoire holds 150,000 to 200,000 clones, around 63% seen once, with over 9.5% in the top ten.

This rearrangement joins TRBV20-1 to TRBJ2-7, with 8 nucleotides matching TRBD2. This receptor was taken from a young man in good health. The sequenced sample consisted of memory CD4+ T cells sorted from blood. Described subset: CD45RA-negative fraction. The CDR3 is CSAREAGVGYF. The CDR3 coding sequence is TGCAGTGCAAGGGAAGCGGGAGTGGGGTACTTC.